This entry lists 29 T cell receptor beta chains sequenced from one sample in a study of blood T cell repertoires in COVID-19. The method was immunoSEQ multiplex PCR; TCRdb's version includes in-frame clones alone and lacks a portion of them. The repertoire has about 69,000 clones, around 86% of them found once; the top ten carry 2.5% to 3.5%. Sequencing used peripheral blood. These receptors originate from a man older than 75 with acute or convalescent COVID-19.

This chain joins TRBV7-2 and TRBJ2-5; D is undetermined. The ends were cut back, 9 bases at V and 2 bases at J, with 10 bases in the middle. This CDR3 region has 12 residues. Germline CDR1 SGHTA, CDR2 FQGNSA. The DNA for the CDR3 is TGTGCCAGTTCACCGCGGCAAGAGACCCAGTACTTC. Translation gives CASSPRQETQYF.

Only a few counts were recorded for this clone. V usage is TRBV5-1 and J usage is TRBJ2-1; 7 bases agree with TRBD1. Unmatched junction bases numbered 5, after V lost 2 bases and J lost 3 bases. Germline V lookup: CDR1 SGHRS, CDR2 YFSETQ. This CDR3 has 15 amino acids. The CDR3 sequence is CASSFRDSYYNEQFF. The CDR3 bases are TGCGCCAGCAGCTTCCGGGACAGCTACTACAATGAGCAGTTCTTC.

This chain uses TRBV9 with TRBJ2-5, with D unclear. CDR1 is SGDLS, CDR2 YYNGEE, per germline. V was shortened by 0 bases and J by 3 bases, with 9 bases between the two germline ends. The CDR3 totals 14 residues. The CDR3 bases are TGTGCCAGCAGCGTAGGAAACTTAGAAGAGACCCAGTACTTC. This encodes CASSVGNLEETQYF.

The CDR3 nucleotides are TGTGCCAGCTCACCAACAGGGGACTCACCCCTCCACTTT. As protein: CASSPTGDSPLHF. The gene calls are TRBV18 and TRBJ1-6; 7 nucleotides match TRBD1. Trimming at V came to 2 bases and at J to 10 bases, leaving 2 bases not matched to a gene. Germline V lookup: CDR1 KGHSH, CDR2 LQKENI. The CDR3 has 13 amino acids.

This clone was seen a single time. This sequence joins TRBV19 and TRBJ1-5, with D possibly matching TRBD1 (5 bases). Trimming took off 6 bases at V and 2 bases at J, with 20 bases between the two ends. The CDR3 loop spans 17 amino acids. The V gene's germline CDR1 is LNHDA and CDR2 SQIVND (reference sequence). CDR3 bases: TGTGCCAGTAGCCGAAGGGCATCCCGGGGGGGCAATCAGCCCCAGCATTTT. This gives the protein CASSRRASRGGNQPQHF.

The chain carries TRBV4-3 and TRBJ1-2; 11 nucleotides match TRBD1. Germline V CDR1 and CDR2: LGHNA, YSLEER. Losses at the gene ends were 2 bases for V and 5 bases for J; bases not matched to a gene: 10. The CDR3 is 17 amino acids. This CDR3 is CASSQQDRGHHLYGYTF. The DNA of the CDR3 is TGCGCCAGCAGCCAACAGGACAGGGGGCATCACCTTTATGGCTACACCTTC.

The gene calls are TRBV3-1 (or the pseudogene TRBV3-2) and TRBJ1-2; D is unresolved. In germline, CDR1 is LGHDT, CDR2 YNNKEL (reference sequence). The CDR3 spans 14 residues. Trimming took 0 bases from V and 10 from J, leaving 15 bases between them. The CDR3 here is CASSQDLAAGDYTF. CDR3 DNA: TGTGCCAGCAGCCAAGATCTCGCGGCCGGGGACTACACCTTC.

CDR3 loop: CASSEYVLAKDHEQYF. The CDR3 DNA is TGTGCCAGCAGTGAATACGTCCTAGCAAAGGACCACGAGCAGTACTTC. The chain employs TRBV2 and TRBJ2-7; the D gene is possibly TRBD2 (5 bases). Trimming pared 2 bases from V and 5 bases from J, leaving 19 bases between. The CDR3 runs to 16 residues. CDR1 and CDR2 from the germline V gene are SNHLY and FYNNEI.

A few counts support this clone. The chain employs TRBV6-1 and TRBJ1-4, with D hard to call. The CDR3 totals 14 residues. Between the trimmed V and J ends, which lost 2 bases and 3 bases, there was a span of 7 bases. Germline values: CDR1 MNHNS, CDR2 SASEGT. The CDR3 sequence: CASSEPGSNEKLFF. The CDR3 coding sequence is TGTGCCAGCAGTGAACCGGGGTCTAATGAAAAACTGTTTTTT.

The chain recombines TRBV7-2 with TRBJ2-7, with a tentative D call TRBD2 (6 bases). Germline-derived CDR1 and CDR2 are SGHTA and FQGNSA. Trimming pared 1 base from V and 3 bases from J, leaving 10 bases between. CDR3 length equals 14 residues. The CDR3 reads CASSLVLADYEQYF. The CDR3 DNA reads TGTGCCAGCAGCTTAGTACTAGCCGACTACGAGCAGTACTTC. Full variable domain (outside the CDR3, taken from reference TRBV7-2 and TRBJ2-7): GAGVSQSPSNKVTEKGKDVELRCDPISGHTALYWYRQSLGQGLEFLIYFQGNSAPDKSGLPSDRFSAERTGGSVSTLTIQRTQQEDSAVYLCASSLVLADYEQYFGPGTRLTVT.

The chain couples TRBV12-3 or TRBV12-4 to TRBJ1-2; a weak D match, TRBD1 (5 bases). Between the trimmed V and J ends, which lost 3 bases and 7 bases, there was a span of 12 bases. CDR3 size: 13 residues. The CDR3 spells CASSFGGGAGYTF. As DNA, the CDR3 is TGTGCCAGCAGTTTTGGGGGGGGAGCTGGCTACACCTTC.

The V gene is TRBV19, the J gene TRBJ1-6, with 9 bases fitting TRBD1. J lost 10 bases, V lost 5 bases, and 6 bases had no gene match. Germline V gene sequence: CDR1 LNHDA, CDR2 SQIVND (reference sequence). The CDR3 spans 14 residues. The CDR3: CASSRQGERSPLHF. CDR3 DNA sequence: TGTGCCAGTAGTCGACAGGGGGAGAGATCACCCCTCCACTTT.

This clone was seen a single time. Other DNA sequences in this specimen translate into the identical CDR3. The CDR3 bases are TGTGCCTGGAGTACGGGACAGGGTAGCAATCAGCCCCAGCATTTT. Protein: CAWSTGQGSNQPQHF. The V call is TRBV30, the J call TRBJ1-5, with 9 nucleotides matching TRBD1. This CDR3 spans 15 amino acids. V shed 2 bases and J 0 bases; nucleotides not matched to a gene: 2. CDR1 and CDR2 from the germline V gene are GTSNPN and SVGIG (reference sequence).

This clone was detected only a few times. The chain joins TRBV5-1 to TRBJ2-7; the match to TRBD2 covers 7 bases. J lost 2 bases, V lost 4 bases, and 6 bases had no gene match. Looked up from germline, CDR1 is SGHRS and CDR2 is YFSETQ. The CDR3 has 14 amino acids. CDR3 in amino acids: CASSLLGGPYEQYF. The CDR3 DNA sequence: TGCGCCAGCAGCCTGCTGGGAGGGCCCTACGAGCAGTACTTC. The complete variable domain, with remaining parts taken from reference TRBV5-1 and TRBJ2-7, reads KAGVTQTPRYLIKTRGQQVTLSCSPISGHRSVSWYQQTPGQGLQFLFEYFSETQRNKGNFPGRFSGRQFSNSRSEMNVSTLELGDSALYLCASSLLGGPYEQYFGPGTRLTVT.

V usage is TRBV11-2 and J usage is TRBJ1-2; D uncertain. This CDR3 contains 13 residues. Germline lookup yields CDR1 SGHAT and CDR2 FQNNGV. Trimming cost V 2 bases and J 3 bases, with 7 bases left between them. The CDR3 loop is CASSLISHYGYTF. The CDR3 DNA follows: TGTGCCAGCAGCTTAATATCCCACTATGGCTACACCTTC.

In the case of this clone: An end of the junction does not agree with germline; a read error may underlie this. The J gene is TRBJ2-7, the V gene TRBV5-1; 8 nucleotides line up with TRBD2. CDR1 SGHRS and CDR2 YFSETQ come from the germline V gene. The CDR3 is made up of 14 amino acids. The CDR3: CASSLALGSGTSHF. DNA of the CDR3: TGCGCCAGCAGCTTGGCCCTGGGGTCGGGGACTAGTCACTTC.

The V and J genes are TRBV6-6 and TRBJ2-6; 8 bases agree with TRBD1. Losses at the gene ends were 7 bases for V and 3 bases for J; bases not matched to a gene: 8. There are 16 residues in the CDR3. Germline V gene lookup returns CDR1 MNHNY and CDR2 SVGAGI (reference sequence). The CDR3 spells CASNQDRVGGANVLTF. CDR3 in DNA: TGTGCCAGCAACCAGGACAGGGTCGGTGGGGCCAACGTCCTGACTTTC.

The rearrangement uses TRBV30 and TRBJ1-5, with unresolved D. The CDR3 covers 14 residues. From germline, CDR1 is GTSNPN and CDR2 SVGIG (reference sequence). Trimming stripped 0 bases from V and 0 bases from J, with 6 bases between. Here the CDR3 DNA reads TGTGCCTGGAGTGTACATATTAGCAATCAGCCCCAGCATTTT. Translating it yields CAWSVHISNQPQHF.

V usage is TRBV12-3 or TRBV12-4 and J usage is TRBJ1-1, with D possibly TRBD1 on 6 matching bases. This CDR3 has 13 amino acids. Trimming took off 5 bases at V and 4 bases at J, with 11 bases between the two ends. CDR3 residues: CASSILTGTEAFF. In DNA, the CDR3 is TGTGCCAGCAGTATATTGACAGGCACTGAAGCTTTCTTT.

The gene calls are TRBV14 and TRBJ2-3; 10 bases fit TRBD1. Trimming removed 4 bases from V and 0 bases from J; junction bases left unmatched: 4. Germline V lookup: CDR1 SGHDN, CDR2 FVKESK. This CDR3 is built from 16 residues. DNA of the CDR3: TGTGCCAGCAGCCTCCGGGACAGGGGTAGCACAGATACGCAGTATTTT. Protein product: CASSLRDRGSTDTQYF.

This chain joins TRBV19 and TRBJ1-3; 12 bases map to TRBD1. The CDR3 totals 19 residues. Germline V gene lookup returns CDR1 LNHDA and CDR2 SQIVND (reference sequence). The V and J ends lost 4 bases and 3 bases, in that order; junction bases with no gene match: 13. CDR3 protein: CASSSPGQGAAYGGNTIYF. The CDR3 nucleotides read TGTGCCAGTAGTAGCCCGGGACAGGGGGCGGCTTACGGTGGAAACACCATATATTTT.

Here the CDR3 DNA reads TGTGCCAGCTCACCTCGGACAGGCCGGTCGACTAATGAAAAACTGTTTTTT. This codes for CASSPRTGRSTNEKLFF. V gene TRBV18 combines with J gene TRBJ1-4, with 7 nucleotides matching TRBD1. Germline V lookup: CDR1 KGHSH, CDR2 LQKENI. CDR3 length: 17 amino acids. V shed 3 bases, J shed 2 bases, and the junction held 9 bases outside the gene matches.

The sample holds one count of this clone. The chain's CDR3 is CAWSVPTGTNEKLFF. In DNA, the CDR3 is TGTGCCTGGAGTGTCCCGACAGGGACTAATGAAAAACTGTTTTTT. This chain joins TRBV30 and TRBJ1-4; 7 bases fit TRBD1. Germline V gene lookup returns CDR1 GTSNPN and CDR2 SVGIG (reference sequence). The length of the CDR3 is 15 residues. The V and J ends lost 0 bases and 2 bases, in that order; junction bases with no gene match: 3.

The J gene is TRBJ2-3, the V gene TRBV24-1; 13 bases fit TRBD2. Germline lookup yields CDR1 KGHDR and CDR2 SFDVKD. V trimming: 4 bases; J trimming: 0 bases; junction bases outside the gene matches: 3. The CDR3 has 17 residues. The CDR3 DNA reads TGTGCCACCAGTGACCCGGGACTAGCGGGGAGCACAGATACGCAGTATTTT. Its protein is CATSDPGLAGSTDTQYF.

The rearrangement joins TRBV2 to TRBJ2-7; unclear D gene. Trimming cost V 2 bases and J 0 bases, with 11 bases left between them. Germline V lookup: CDR1 SNHLY, CDR2 FYNNEI. CDR3 size: 15 residues. The CDR3 DNA sequence: TGTGCCAGCAGTGAATTTGGGCAGAACTCCTACGAGCAGTACTTC. Protein product: CASSEFGQNSYEQYF.

The chain employs TRBV5-4 and TRBJ1-3; D perhaps matches TRBD1 (5 bases). Germline V lookup: CDR1 SGHNT, CDR2 YYREEE (reference sequence). The CDR3 consists of 15 residues. V was pared by 4 bases and J by 6 bases, with 17 bases between. The CDR3 DNA follows: TGTGCCAGCAGCCGGGAAGGGAGCGGGACAAACACCATATATTTT. Amino acids: CASSREGSGTNTIYF.

The chain is built from TRBV30 and TRBJ2-7, with 10 bases matching TRBD2. The CDR3 is made up of 10 amino acids. CDR1 GTSNPN and CDR2 SVGIG come from the germline V gene (reference sequence). CDR3 in amino acids: CASGRREQYF. The CDR3 nucleotides are TGTGCTAGCGGGAGGAGGGAGCAGTACTTC.

The chain employs TRBV29-1 and TRBJ1-1; D remains unclear. This CDR3 is built from 13 residues. The germline CDR1 and CDR2 sequences are SQVTM and ANQGSEA. The V end was cut by 7 bases, the J end by 6 bases, with 18 bases between. The CDR3 spells CSALRRGWPEAFF. The DNA for the CDR3 is TGCAGCGCCCTTAGGCGGGGTTGGCCTGAAGCTTTCTTT.

Here the CDR3 DNA reads TGTGCCAGCAGCTTAGGCGGCTACGAGCAGTACTTC. Translated: CASSLGGYEQYF. This chain joins TRBV5-4 and TRBJ2-7; D not resolved. This CDR3 is built from 12 residues. Looked up from germline, CDR1 is SGHNT and CDR2 is YYREEE (reference sequence). V was pared by 2 bases and J by 3 bases, with 6 bases between.